A single sample gave rise to the 17 T cell receptor beta chains below, sequenced in a study of CD8+ T cells in alopecia areata. As the sequencing template, cDNA was produced by extracting RNA and reverse transcribing it. Sequencing used immunoSEQ multiplex PCR; TCRdb keeps in-frame clones, though not all of them. The data contain 200,000 to 250,000 clones, approximately 38% of them singletons. Treatment: oral pan-JAK inhibitor, 5-10 mg twice daily. Sample: CD4+ T cells sorted from blood, taken between weeks 30 and 35, from a patient treated with tofacitinib. These receptors were taken from a human donor with alopecia areata.

This sequence joins TRBV4-1 and TRBJ2-3; 9 bases map to TRBD2. V dropped 0 bases and J dropped 6; count of bases not matched to a gene: 7. Germline values: CDR1 MGHRA, CDR2 YSYEKL. The CDR3 is 16 residues long. The CDR3: CASSQDRVAGADTQYF. The CDR3 DNA is TGCGCCAGCAGCCAAGATAGGGTAGCGGGAGCCGATACGCAGTATTTT.

This clone was detected only a few times. This chain uses TRBV6-6 with TRBJ2-1, with TRBD1 matching 7 bases. Germline values: CDR1 MNHNY, CDR2 SVGAGI (reference sequence). The V gene end was trimmed by 5 bases and the J gene end by 0 bases; junction bases not matched to a gene: 4. This CDR3 is 15 amino acids long. CDR3 bases: TGTGCCAGCAGTAAACAGGGGAGCTCCTACAATGAGCAGTTCTTC. Translated: CASSKQGSSYNEQFF.

The genes are TRBV5-4 and TRBJ2-1, with TRBD2 matching 9 bases. J lost 10 bases, V lost 4 bases, and 6 bases had no gene match. The CDR3 is made up of 13 amino acids. CDR1 and CDR2 from the germline V gene are SGHNT and YYREEE (reference sequence). The CDR3 sequence is CASSPITSGEQFF. The CDR3 DNA reads TGTGCCAGCAGCCCCATAACTAGCGGGGAGCAGTTCTTC.

The sample holds one count of this clone. The V and J genes are TRBV18 and TRBJ1-1; TRBD1 might be the D (5 bases). V was trimmed by 1 base and J by 12 bases, leaving 21 bases between them. This CDR3 region has 15 residues. Per germline, CDR1 KGHSH and CDR2 LQKENI. The CDR3 protein is CASSPQAVRGGGPFF. CDR3 in DNA: TGTGCCAGCTCACCACAAGCTGTTAGGGGCGGTGGTCCTTTCTTT. Drawing the rest from reference TRBV18 and TRBJ1-1, the complete variable domain is NAGVMQNPRHLVRRRGQEARLRCSPMKGHSHVYWYRQLPEEGLKFMVYLQKENIIDESGMPKERFSAEFPKEGPSILRIQQVVRGDSAAYFCASSPQAVRGGGPFFGQGTRLTVV.

The chain uses TRBV6-5 and TRBJ1-2; tentative D call: TRBD1 (5 bases). Between the trimmed V and J ends, which lost 8 bases and 4 bases, there was a span of 11 bases. Germline V gene sequence: CDR1 MNHEY, CDR2 SVGAGI. The CDR3 length is 12 residues. CDR3 sequence (DNA): TGTGCCAGCTTCCAGGGCGGCTATGGCTACACCTTC. It codes for CASFQGGYGYTF.

This clone has a handful of counts. The CDR3 spells CASSWGQGGYGYTF. The CDR3 coding sequence is TGTGCCAGCAGCTGGGGACAGGGAGGCTATGGCTACACCTTC. The chain has TRBV7-9 and TRBJ1-2; 9 bases line up with TRBD1. Per the germline V gene, CDR1 is SEHNR and CDR2 is FQNEAQ (reference sequence). The CDR3 sequence is 14 residues long. Unmatched junction bases numbered 4, after V lost 4 bases and J lost 4 bases. The full variable domain, its missing parts supplied by reference TRBV7-9 and TRBJ1-2, is DTGVSQNPRHKITKRGQNVTFRCDPISEHNRLYWYRQTLGQGPEFLTYFQNEAQLEKSRLLSDRFSAERPKGSFSTLEIQRTEQGDSAMYLCASSWGQGGYGYTFGSGTRLTVV.

The rearrangement uses TRBV29-1 and TRBJ2-1; a possible D gene is TRBD2 (6 bases). CDR1 and CDR2 (germline): SQVTM, ANQGSEA. The CDR3 has 13 residues. Trimming shortened V by 4 bases and J by 4 bases, and 11 bases separated the two germline ends. CDR3 residues: CSVASGPYNEQFF. The CDR3 DNA reads TGCAGCGTTGCCAGCGGGCCTTACAATGAGCAGTTCTTC.

The rearrangement uses TRBV6-5 and TRBJ1-1, with TRBD1 identical over 8 bases. Germline V gene data show CDR1 as MNHEY and CDR2 as SVGAGI. Unmatched junction bases numbered 10, after V lost 9 bases and J lost 4 bases. The CDR3 is 14 residues long. The CDR3 DNA reads as TGTGCCAGTTTAAGGACAGGGCATGGCACTGAAGCTTTCTTT. Protein product: CASLRTGHGTEAFF.

The rearrangement joins TRBV2 to TRBJ2-7; 8 nucleotides line up with TRBD2. The CDR3 is made up of 18 amino acids. V was clipped by 0 bases and J by 1 base; unmatched bases: 11. Germline CDR1 SNHLY, CDR2 FYNNEI. The CDR3: CASSEAQVRLALSYEQYF. CDR3 in DNA: TGTGCCAGCAGTGAAGCCCAAGTCAGACTAGCGTTATCCTACGAGCAGTACTTC.

Points on this clone: Different DNA sequences within this sample yield the same CDR3. This chain connects TRBV30 to TRBJ1-5, with 9 bases matching TRBD1. The length of the CDR3 is 15 residues. CDR1 GTSNPN and CDR2 SVGIG come from the germline V gene (reference sequence). V was clipped by 0 bases and J by 3 bases; unmatched bases: 3. The CDR3 nucleotides are TGTGCCTGGAGTGTGGGACAGGGTTCCAATCAGCCCCAGCATTTT. This codes for CAWSVGQGSNQPQHF.

This CDR3 reads CARTDRAGGYTF. The DNA of the CDR3 is TGTGCCAGAACAGACCGGGCTGGAGGCTACACCTTC. The chain joins TRBV6-1 to TRBJ1-2; D gene ambiguous. Trimming took 9 bases from V and 8 from J, leaving 16 bases between them. From germline, CDR1 is MNHNS and CDR2 SASEGT. The CDR3 length is 12 residues.

This clone was seen a few times. CDR3 nucleotide sequence: TGTGCCTGGAGTCTCCAGGGGGGTAGTGCCACCTTC. Translated: CAWSLQGGSATF. V usage is TRBV30 and J usage is TRBJ1-2, with 7 bases fitting TRBD1. Germline assignment: CDR1 GTSNPN and CDR2 SVGIG (reference sequence). J lost 13 bases, V lost 2 bases, and 10 bases had no gene match. This CDR3 has 12 amino acids. The full variable domain, completed using reference TRBV30 and TRBJ1-2, is SQTIHQWPATLVQPVGSPLSLECTVEGTSNPNLYWYRQAAGRGLQLLFYSVGIGQISSEVPQNLSASRPQDRQFILSSKKLLLSDSGFYLCAWSLQGGSATFGSGTRLTVV.

This chain joins TRBV5-1 and TRBJ2-7; D possibly uses TRBD1 or TRBD2 (5 bases each). This CDR3 is 15 amino acids long. Germline CDR1 is SGHRS and CDR2 is YFSETQ. V dropped 1 base and J dropped 5 bases, with 16 bases sitting between them. CDR3 in DNA: TGCGCCAGCAGCTTGAGAGGGCAGGGTATCGACGAGCAGTACTTC. Translating it yields CASSLRGQGIDEQYF.

There are many counts of this clone. The V gene is TRBV27, the J gene TRBJ1-2, with 9 bases identical to TRBD1. V dropped 6 bases and J dropped 1; count of bases not matched to a gene: 3. Germline values: CDR1 MNHEY, CDR2 SMNVEV (reference sequence). The CDR3 runs 14 residues. DNA for the CDR3: TGTGCCAGCAGGAGACAGGGGGGTAACTATGGCTACACCTTC. Protein product: CASRRQGGNYGYTF.

V and J are TRBV7-3 and TRBJ2-7; 11 nucleotides match TRBD2. Germline lookup yields CDR1 SGHTA and CDR2 FQGTGA. The CDR3 is made up of 15 amino acids. V was clipped by 5 bases and J by 3 bases; unmatched bases: 6. For the CDR3, the DNA is TGTGCCAGCAGCGTGACTAGCGGGGTCGACTACGAGCAGTACTTC. Encoded protein: CASSVTSGVDYEQYF.

This rearrangement joins TRBV7-9 to TRBJ1-1; 9 nucleotides align to TRBD1. The V gene end was trimmed by 1 base and the J gene end by 10 bases; junction bases not matched to a gene: 4. This CDR3 is 13 amino acids long. CDR1 and CDR2 (germline): SEHNR, FQNEAQ (reference sequence). The CDR3 DNA sequence: TGTGCCAGCAGCTTAGTAACAGGGGGCTCAGCTTTCTTT. Protein product: CASSLVTGGSAFF.

The rearrangement links TRBV6-5 to TRBJ1-6; no clear D gene. Germline CDR1 MNHEY, CDR2 SVGAGI. The CDR3 totals 12 residues. V was cut by 2 bases and J by 10 bases, with 6 bases left in between. CDR3 loop: CASSYGESPLHF. The CDR3 bases are TGTGCCAGCAGTTACGGGGAATCACCCCTCCACTTT.